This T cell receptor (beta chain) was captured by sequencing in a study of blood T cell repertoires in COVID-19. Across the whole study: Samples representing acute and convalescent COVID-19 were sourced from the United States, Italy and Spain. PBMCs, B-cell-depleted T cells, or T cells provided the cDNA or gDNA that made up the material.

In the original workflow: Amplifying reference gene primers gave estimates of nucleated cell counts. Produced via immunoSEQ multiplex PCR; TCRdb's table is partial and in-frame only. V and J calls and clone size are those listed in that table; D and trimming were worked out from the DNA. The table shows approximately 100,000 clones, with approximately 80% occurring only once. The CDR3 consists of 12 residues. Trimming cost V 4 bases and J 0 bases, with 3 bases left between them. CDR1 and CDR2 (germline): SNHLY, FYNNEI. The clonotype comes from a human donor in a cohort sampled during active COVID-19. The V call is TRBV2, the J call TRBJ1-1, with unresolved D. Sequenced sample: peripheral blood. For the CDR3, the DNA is TGTGCCAGCAGTGTCATGAACACTGAAGCTTTCTTT. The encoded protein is CASSVMNTEAFF. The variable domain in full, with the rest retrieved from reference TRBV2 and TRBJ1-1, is EPEVTQTPSHQVTQMGQEVILRCVPISNHLYFYWYRQILGQKVEFLVSFYNNEISEKSEIFDDQFSVERPDGSNFTLKIRSTKLEDSAMYFCASSVMNTEAFFGQGTRLTVV.